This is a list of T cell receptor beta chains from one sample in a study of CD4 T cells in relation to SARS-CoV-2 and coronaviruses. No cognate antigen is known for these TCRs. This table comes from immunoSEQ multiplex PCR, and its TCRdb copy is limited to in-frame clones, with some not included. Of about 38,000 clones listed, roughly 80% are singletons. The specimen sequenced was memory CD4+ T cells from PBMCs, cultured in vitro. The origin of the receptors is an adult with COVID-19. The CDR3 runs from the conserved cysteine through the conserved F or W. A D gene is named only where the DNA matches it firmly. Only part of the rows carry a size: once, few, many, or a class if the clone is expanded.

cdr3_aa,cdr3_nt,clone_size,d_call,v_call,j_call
CASTDSLNTEAFF,TGTGCCAGTACCGACAGCTTGAACACTGAAGCTTTCTTT,.,.,TRBV19,TRBJ1-1
CASSKSGRAKNEQYF,TGTGCCAGCAGCAAAAGCGGGAGGGCCAAGAACGAGCAGTACTTC,few,.,TRBV21-1,TRBJ2-7
CASGKQGARYNEQFF,TGTGCCAGCGGCAAACAGGGGGCGCGTTACAATGAGCAGTTCTTC,.,TRBD1,TRBV7-9,TRBJ2-1
CASSYGSERSQYF,TGTGCCAGCAGTTACGGTAGCGAGAGGTCCCAGTACTTC,.,.,TRBV6-2/TRBV6-3,TRBJ2-5
CASSSGQVNTEAFF,TGTGCCAGCAGCTCGGGACAGGTGAACACTGAAGCTTTCTTT,.,TRBD1,TRBV5-6,TRBJ1-1
CASSSAQQFHYEQYF,TGTGCCAGCAGTTCAGCTCAGCAGTTCCACTACGAGCAGTACTTC,.,.,TRBV28,TRBJ2-7
CASSHSLPGGANTGELFF,TGTGCCAGCAGCCACTCCCTCCCTGGCGGAGCTAACACCGGGGAGCTGTTTTTT,few,.,TRBV4-2,TRBJ2-2
CASSLVEIDLNEQFF,TGCGCCAGCAGCTTGGTCGAGATAGATCTCAATGAGCAGTTCTTC,.,.,TRBV5-1,TRBJ2-1
CASATYTGELFF,TGTGCCAGCGCCACATACACCGGGGAGCTGTTTTTT,.,.,TRBV7-8,TRBJ2-2
CASGFPGNNEQFF,TGTGCTAGTGGTTTCCCGGGGAACAATGAGCAGTTCTTC,few,.,TRBV12-5,TRBJ2-1